These 8 T cell receptor beta chains originate from one sample sequenced in a study of naive and memory T cell subsets. The study, taken as a whole, reports: Possibly reflecting memory cells re-expressing CD45RA, a few larger clonotypes occurred in naive repertoires, especially CD8.

Two oligonucleotides, mixed equimolar, formed the beta constant-region primer covering TRBC1 and TRBC2. Four rounds of PCR amplified the ligated cDNA using nested alpha and beta constant-region primers plus SP2. In TCRdb, the UMI-ligation and nested PCR reads were re-called with MiXCR into one record per CDR3 protein. The sample lists approximately 150,000 distinct CDR3 sequences, approximately 22% occurring once. Their antigens are not known. The sequenced sample was naive CD4+ T cells from blood. The receptors were gathered from a human donor in good health.

The V and J genes are TRBV4-1 and TRBJ2-6, with D maybe TRBD1 (7 bases). The ends were cut back, 2 bases at V and 4 bases at J, with 15 bases in the middle. Germline V gene data show CDR1 as MGHRA and CDR2 as YSYEKL. The CDR3 spans 17 residues. The DNA of the CDR3 is TGCGCCAGCAGCCAATTGGAGGGGGCGTGGGGGGCCAACGTCCTGACTTTC. Amino acids: CASSQLEGAWGANVLTF.

The sample holds a few counts of this clonotype. This chain uses TRBV28 with TRBJ1-1; TRBD1 aligns across 8 bases. Germline V CDR1 and CDR2: MDHEN, SYDVKM. J was trimmed by 0 bases and V by 2 bases; bases with no gene match: 5. The CDR3 length is 16 residues. Here the CDR3 reads CASSLEQGVLNTEAFF. DNA for the CDR3: TGTGCCAGCAGTTTAGAACAGGGGGTTTTGAACACTGAAGCTTTCTTT.

There are a few counts of this clonotype. The V call is TRBV4-3, the J call TRBJ2-1; possible D gene TRBD2, 6 bases. Trimming took 1 base from V and 4 from J, leaving 14 bases between them. The CDR3 has 16 residues. Germline CDR1 reads LGHNA; CDR2 reads YSLEER. Written as DNA, the CDR3 is TGCGCCAGCAGCCAAGCCCCCCGCGGGGATTACAATGAGCAGTTCTTC. It is translated as CASSQAPRGDYNEQFF.

The V gene is TRBV18, the J gene TRBJ1-2, with 7 bases lining up with TRBD1. Trimming cost V 6 bases and J 8 bases; bases outside gene matches: 9. Per the germline V gene, CDR1 is KGHSH and CDR2 is LQKENI. This CDR3 comprises 13 residues. CDR3 residues: CASSKDRLSGYTF. CDR3 DNA sequence: TGTGCCAGCTCCAAGGACAGGTTGAGCGGCTACACCTTC.

This clonotype has only a few counts. The V and J genes are TRBV6-6 and TRBJ1-4, with unresolved D. The CDR3 is 16 residues long. V shed 1 base and J shed 8 bases, with 17 bases lying between them. From germline, CDR1 is MNHNY and CDR2 SVGAGI (reference sequence). CDR3 in amino acids: CASSYFDTRQSEKLFF. The CDR3 DNA reads TGTGCCAGCAGTTACTTTGACACCCGACAATCCGAAAAACTGTTTTTT.

This clonotype was seen a few times. This chain uses TRBV6-1 with TRBJ2-2; unclear D gene. Trimming removed 2 bases from V and 6 bases from J, with 7 bases in between. The CDR3 runs 13 residues. Germline V gives CDR1 MNHNS, CDR2 SASEGT. The CDR3 bases are TGTGCCAGCAGTGAATCCCGAGCCGGGGAGCTGTTTTTT. Protein sequence: CASSESRAGELFF.

The gene calls are TRBV4-2 and TRBJ2-1; D may be TRBD2 (6 bases). V was trimmed by 4 bases and J by 8 bases, leaving 15 bases between them. Germline V gene data show CDR1 as LGHNA and CDR2 as YNFKEQ. The CDR3 spans 14 residues. The CDR3 bases are TGTGCCAGCAGCCGAGGGGCGACGGGGGATGAGCAGTTCTTC. It codes for CASSRGATGDEQFF.

This chain uses TRBV28 with TRBJ2-3; D is perhaps TRBD1 (6 bases). Germline V gene sequence: CDR1 MDHEN, CDR2 SYDVKM. The CDR3 is 15 residues long. V lost 5 bases and J 4 bases, leaving 16 bases between the germline ends. The CDR3 region has the DNA TGTGCCAGCAGTCCCTCGGGCCAGGGGTCAGATACGCAGTATTTT. Translated: CASSPSGQGSDTQYF.